This entry lists 14 T cell receptor beta chains sequenced from one sample in a study of monozygotic twins with inflammatory bowel disease. TCRdb reanalyzed the 5' RACE reads, giving one entry per CDR3 protein sequence and no DNA. The table for this sample gives approximately 400,000 distinct CDR3 sequences. Sequencing used blood. These receptors were collected from a human donor with ulcerative colitis or Crohn's disease, or a healthy co-twin of an affected twin (not recorded which).

CDR3 residues: CASSLAWDYSYNEQFF. The J gene is TRBJ2-1, the V gene TRBV5-1; TCRdb's assignment of TRBD2 cannot be checked, as there is no DNA. Germline values: CDR1 SGHRS, CDR2 YFSETQ. The length of the CDR3 is 16 residues.

The chain's CDR3 is CATSSGGAFETQYF. The chain employs TRBV24-1 and TRBJ2-5; TCRdb's D gene call, TRBD2, goes unchecked for lack of DNA. This CDR3 is 14 amino acids long. CDR1 is KGHDR and CDR2 is SFDVKD in the germline V gene.

The chain combines TRBV11-1 with TRBJ2-1; the TCRdb D gene call, TRBD1, has no DNA to confirm it. There are 20 residues in the CDR3. Germline V CDR1 and CDR2: SGHAT, FQDESV (reference sequence). Here the CDR3 reads CASSLAASGGPVPSYNEQFF.

The V and J genes are TRBV7-8 and TRBJ2-5; TCRdb returns TRBD2, unconfirmable since there is no DNA. The CDR3 is made up of 15 amino acids. The germline V gene has CDR1 SGHVS and CDR2 FQNEAQ. The CDR3 protein is CASSQRRGAQETQYF.

The rearrangement links TRBV7-2 to TRBJ2-4; absent DNA, TCRdb's TRBD1 call cannot be checked. The CDR3 length is 16 residues. Germline CDR1 SGHTA, CDR2 FQGNSA. CDR3 region: CASSLRTGNELGIQYF.

The chain's CDR3 is CASSPSSGQGALGEQFF. The chain combines TRBV3-1 with TRBJ2-1; TCRdb indicates TRBD1, and absent DNA this call remains unverified. The CDR3 contains 17 residues. The germline CDR1 and CDR2 sequences are LGHDT and YNNKEL (reference sequence).

J is TRBJ2-7 and V is TRBV7-6; TCRdb selects TRBD1, and the lack of DNA leaves this call unchecked. From germline, CDR1 is SGHVS and CDR2 FNYEAQ. The CDR3 runs to 13 residues. The CDR3 sequence: CATGQGPTYEQYF.

V is TRBV7-9 and J is TRBJ2-5; no DNA is available, so the TRBD1 call from TCRdb remains unchecked. This CDR3 contains 13 residues. Looked up from germline, CDR1 is SEHNR and CDR2 is FQNEAQ (reference sequence). The CDR3 protein is CASSHGGPETQYF.

The rearrangement links TRBV30 to TRBJ1-2. Germline V gives CDR1 GTSNPN, CDR2 SVGIG (reference sequence). There are 13 residues in the CDR3. CDR3 sequence: CAWSVQGSYGYTF.

The rearrangement joins TRBV15 to TRBJ1-6; as DNA is missing, the TRBD1 call by TCRdb cannot be tested. CDR3 length: 14 amino acids. Looked up from germline, CDR1 is LNHNV and CDR2 is YYDKDF (reference sequence). The CDR3 protein is CATSSRQGNSPLHF.

The chain carries TRBV12-3 or TRBV12-4 and TRBJ2-7. The CDR3 is made up of 12 amino acids. The CDR3 spells CASSFAQQVQYF.

J is TRBJ2-2 and V is TRBV5-1; the TCRdb call, TRBD1, lacks DNA for checking. Germline V gives CDR1 SGHRS, CDR2 YFSETQ. CDR3 length: 14 residues. CDR3: CASSPIGGTGELFF.

The V gene is TRBV5-1, the J gene TRBJ2-2; TCRdb names TRBD1, which stays unverified in the absence of DNA. The CDR3 length is 16 residues. The germline V gene encodes CDR1 SGHRS and CDR2 YFSETQ. The CDR3 spells CASSSEGRANTGELFF.

The chain joins TRBV6-1 to TRBJ1-4; TCRdb gives TRBD1 as the D gene, but with no DNA this cannot be confirmed. The germline V gene has CDR1 MNHNS and CDR2 SASEGT. The CDR3 has 15 amino acids. CDR3 in amino acids: CASSLDDRGDEKLFF.